The clone carrying this T cell receptor (beta chain) was picked up many times. What it recognizes is unknown. This specimen belongs to a study of CD8 T cells in ankylosing spondylitis. Using quantitative 5'-RACE with molecular barcodes, the authors made TCR beta libraries. TCRdb re-analysed the 5' RACE reads in MiXCR, keeping a single row per CDR3 protein. The sample records some 220,000 distinct CDR3 sequences, about 10% being singletons. Study findings and constraints: Past studies reported some motif variants in reactive arthritis synovial fluid and blood.

The sample consisted of blood, either unsorted or a sorted T cell fraction (not recorded which). This receptor was obtained from a male donor with ankylosing spondylitis or in good health (not recorded which).

CDR3 loop: CASSYARGANTGELFF. CDR3 DNA sequence: TGTGCCAGCAGTTACGCTCGAGGAGCTAACACCGGGGAGCTGTTTTTT. The chain is built from TRBV6-5 and TRBJ2-2; no definite D call. CDR1 and CDR2 (germline): MNHEY, SVGAGI. Trimming pared 2 bases from V and 2 bases from J, leaving 12 bases between. The CDR3 runs to 16 residues.